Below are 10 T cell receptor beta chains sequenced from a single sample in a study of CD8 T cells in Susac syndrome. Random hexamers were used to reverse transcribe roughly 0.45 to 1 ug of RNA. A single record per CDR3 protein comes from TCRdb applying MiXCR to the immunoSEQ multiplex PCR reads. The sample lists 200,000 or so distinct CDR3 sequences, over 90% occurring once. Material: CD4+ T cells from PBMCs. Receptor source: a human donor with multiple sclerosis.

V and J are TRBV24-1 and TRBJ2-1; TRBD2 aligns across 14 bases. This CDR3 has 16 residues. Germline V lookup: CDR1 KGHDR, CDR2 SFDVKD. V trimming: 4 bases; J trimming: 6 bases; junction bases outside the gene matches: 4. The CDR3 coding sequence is TGTGCCACCAGTGACAGGACTAGCGGGAGGAGCAATGAGCAGTTCTTC. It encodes CATSDRTSGRSNEQFF.

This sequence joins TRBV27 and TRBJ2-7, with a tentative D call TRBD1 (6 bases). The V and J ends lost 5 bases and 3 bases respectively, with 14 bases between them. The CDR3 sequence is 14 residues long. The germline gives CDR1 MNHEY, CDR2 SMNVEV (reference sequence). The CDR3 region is CASSPTGPLYEQYF. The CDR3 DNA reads TGTGCCAGCAGTCCTACAGGGCCCCTCTACGAGCAGTACTTC.

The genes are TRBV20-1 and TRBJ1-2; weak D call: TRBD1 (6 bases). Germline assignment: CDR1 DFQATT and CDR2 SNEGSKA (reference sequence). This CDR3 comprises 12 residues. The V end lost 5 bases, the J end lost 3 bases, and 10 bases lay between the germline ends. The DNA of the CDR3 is TGCAGTGCTTATCAGGGGTACTATGGCTACACCTTC. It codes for CSAYQGYYGYTF.

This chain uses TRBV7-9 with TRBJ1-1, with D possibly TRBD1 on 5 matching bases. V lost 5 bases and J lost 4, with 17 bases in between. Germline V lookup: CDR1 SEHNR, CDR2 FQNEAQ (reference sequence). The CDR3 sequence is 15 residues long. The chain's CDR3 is CASSDPEDGGTEAFF. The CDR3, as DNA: TGTGCCAGCAGCGACCCTGAGGACGGGGGCACTGAAGCTTTCTTT.

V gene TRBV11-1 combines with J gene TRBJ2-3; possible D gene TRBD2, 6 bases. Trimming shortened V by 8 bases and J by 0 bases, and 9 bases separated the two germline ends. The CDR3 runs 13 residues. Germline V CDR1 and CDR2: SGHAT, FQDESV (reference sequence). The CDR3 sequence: CASRGLSTDTQYF. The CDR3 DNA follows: TGTGCCAGCCGGGGACTGAGCACAGATACGCAGTATTTT.

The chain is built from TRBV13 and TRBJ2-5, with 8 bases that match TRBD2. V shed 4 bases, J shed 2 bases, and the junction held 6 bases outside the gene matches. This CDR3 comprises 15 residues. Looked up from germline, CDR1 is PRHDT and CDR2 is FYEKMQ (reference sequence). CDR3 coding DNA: TGTGCCAGCAGCTCCAGGACTAGCCTACAAGAGACCCAGTACTTC. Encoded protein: CASSSRTSLQETQYF.

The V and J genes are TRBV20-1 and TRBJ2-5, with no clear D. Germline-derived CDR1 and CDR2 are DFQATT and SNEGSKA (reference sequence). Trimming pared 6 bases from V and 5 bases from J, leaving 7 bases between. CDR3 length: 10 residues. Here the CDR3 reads CSAERETQYF. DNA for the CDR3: TGCAGTGCCGAGAGGGAGACCCAGTACTTC.

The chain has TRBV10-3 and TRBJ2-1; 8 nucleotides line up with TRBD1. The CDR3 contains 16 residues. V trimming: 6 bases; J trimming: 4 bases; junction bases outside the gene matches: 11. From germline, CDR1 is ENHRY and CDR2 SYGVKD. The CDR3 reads CAIRGGQGNSYNEQFF. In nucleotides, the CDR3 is TGTGCCATCAGGGGAGGACAGGGAAACTCTTACAATGAGCAGTTCTTC.

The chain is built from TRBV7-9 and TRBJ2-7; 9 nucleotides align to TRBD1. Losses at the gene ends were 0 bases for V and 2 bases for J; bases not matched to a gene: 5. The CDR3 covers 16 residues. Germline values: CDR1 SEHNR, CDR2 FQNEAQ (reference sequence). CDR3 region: CASSLADGTGTYEQYF. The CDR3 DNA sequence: TGTGCCAGCAGCTTAGCGGACGGGACAGGGACCTACGAGCAGTACTTC.

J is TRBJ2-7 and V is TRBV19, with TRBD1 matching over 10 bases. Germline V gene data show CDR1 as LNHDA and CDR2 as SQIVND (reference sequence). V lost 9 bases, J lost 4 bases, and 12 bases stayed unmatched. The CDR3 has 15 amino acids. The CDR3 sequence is CASRPKTGGRYEQYF. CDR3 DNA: TGTGCCAGCCGTCCAAAGACAGGGGGCCGATACGAGCAGTACTTC.